This T cell receptor beta chain was profiled in a study of cytomegalovirus exposure and HLA in healthy donors. The CDR3 spans 13 residues. V gave up 4 bases and J gave up 4 bases, with 10 bases separating them. Per the germline V gene, CDR1 is SGHDN and CDR2 is FVKESK. PCR primers comprised 60 Vbeta and 13 Jbeta primers. As processed by the authors: Later, an analysis found 75 million to 90 million unique TCR beta chains, and 9.5 million to 11 million of these were shared. Produced via immunoSEQ multiplex PCR; TCRdb's table is partial and in-frame only. V, J and clone size are taken as reported in that table, and D and trimming were inferred from the DNA itself. The data hold 150,000 to 200,000 clones, with 82% observed a single time.

This chain connects TRBV14 to TRBJ1-1; weak D call: TRBD1 (5 bases). The clonotype originates from a man in his forties or fifties in good health and CMV-seronegative. Sequencing was done on a sample of PBMCs. The CDR3 DNA follows: TGTGCCAGCAGCCTGGGAAGGGGCACTGAAGCTTTCTTT. This translates into CASSLGRGTEAFF. Looking up the rest from reference TRBV14 and TRBJ1-1 gives the full variable domain: EAGVTQFPSHSVIEKGQTVTLRCDPISGHDNLYWYRRVMGKEIKFLLHFVKESKQDESGMPNNRFLAERTGGTYSTLKVQPAELEDSGVYFCASSLGRGTEAFFGQGTRLTVV.